One and the same sample provided the 24 T cell receptor beta chains below, sequenced in a study of cytomegalovirus exposure and HLA in healthy donors. The PCR employed 60 Vbeta primers together with 13 Jbeta primers. TCRdb's table, derived via immunoSEQ multiplex PCR, lists solely in-frame clones and lacks some. Among some 77,000 clones listed, 65% to 80% were seen once. Material for sequencing was PBMCs. These receptors originate from a man aged 25-45 years in good health and CMV-seronegative.

About this clone: The sample has other DNA sequences that encode this CDR3 too. The CDR3 protein is CASSETSGGGDTQYF. The CDR3 bases are TGTGCCAGCAGTGAAACTAGCGGTGGTGGAGATACGCAGTATTTT. The rearrangement joins TRBV6-4 to TRBJ2-3; 8 bases are shared with TRBD2. Germline CDR1 and CDR2: MRHNA and SNTAGT. This CDR3 contains 15 residues. V was pared by 3 bases and J by 5 bases, with 7 bases of the junction left unmatched.

The V and J genes are TRBV7-2 and TRBJ1-5; 7 bases fit TRBD1. In germline, CDR1 is SGHTA, CDR2 FQGNSA. Unmatched junction bases numbered 8, after V lost 4 bases and J lost 2 bases. The CDR3 contains 16 residues. CDR3 sequence (DNA): TGTGCCAGCAGCTCCCTTGCTACAGGGGGCAATCAGCCCCAGCATTTT. Translating it yields CASSSLATGGNQPQHF.

This clone has a handful of counts. The rearrangement uses TRBV5-6 and TRBJ2-3; D possibly corresponds to TRBD1 (6 bases). The CDR3 consists of 13 residues. The V gene lost 3 bases and the J gene lost 8 bases, with 13 bases spanning the gap. Germline V gene lookup returns CDR1 SGHDT and CDR2 YYEEEE. CDR3 coding DNA: TGTGCCAGCAGCTCCCTAGACAGGACTACGCAGTATTTT. Translating gives CASSSLDRTTQYF.

V usage is TRBV7-6 and J usage is TRBJ2-7; 11 nucleotides line up with TRBD1. The CDR3 has 16 residues. CDR1 and CDR2 from the germline V gene are SGHVS and FNYEAQ. V trimming: 1 base; J trimming: 3 bases; junction bases outside the gene matches: 5. This CDR3 is CASSLEGDRGGYEQYF. DNA for the CDR3: TGTGCCAGCAGCTTAGAGGGGGACAGGGGGGGCTACGAGCAGTACTTC.

The genes are TRBV6-4 and TRBJ2-1; TRBD2 agrees at 9 bases. Germline V gene data show CDR1 as MRHNA and CDR2 as SNTAGT. Trimming at V came to 5 bases and at J to 0 bases, leaving 2 bases not matched to a gene. The CDR3 spans 15 residues. The CDR3 DNA follows: TGTGCCAGCAGTATAGCGGGAGACTCCTACAATGAGCAGTTCTTC. The encoded protein is CASSIAGDSYNEQFF.

This sequence joins TRBV27 and TRBJ1-5; D ambiguous. Trimming shortened V by 2 bases and J by 1 base, and 3 bases separated the two germline ends. This CDR3 contains 13 residues. Germline loops: CDR1 MNHEY, CDR2 SMNVEV (reference sequence). The CDR3 coding sequence is TGTGCCAGCAGTTTAGGCAGCAATCAGCCCCAGCATTTT. Protein: CASSLGSNQPQHF.

The chain recombines TRBV29-1 with TRBJ2-1, with TRBD2 matching over 12 bases. The CDR3 covers 16 residues. Germline trimming cut 2 bases from V and 5 bases from J; bases unmatched to any gene: 7. From germline, CDR1 is SQVTM and CDR2 ANQGSEA. CDR3 coding DNA: TGCAGCGTTGAAAGGCCGGGACTAGCGGGTCACAATGAGCAGTTCTTC. It translates to CSVERPGLAGHNEQFF.

J is TRBJ1-2 and V is TRBV5-3, with no clear D. TRBV5-3 falls under the ORF class, with uncertain function. CDR3 length: 14 amino acids. V gave up 1 base and J gave up 2 bases, with 9 bases separating them. Here the CDR3 reads CARSLCGANYGYTF. The CDR3 DNA follows: TGTGCCAGAAGCTTGTGCGGCGCCAACTATGGCTACACCTTC.

The V and J genes are TRBV5-1 and TRBJ2-1; D is perhaps TRBD1 (6 bases). Trimming removed 4 bases at V and 4 bases at J, with 9 bases between. CDR1 and CDR2 (germline): SGHRS, YFSETQ. There are 13 residues in the CDR3. The CDR3 nucleotides read TGCGCCAGCAGCCCCAGGGGTTACAATGAGCAGTTCTTC. Protein: CASSPRGYNEQFF.

V is TRBV5-6 and J is TRBJ1-2; tentatively, D is TRBD1 (5 bases). The germline V and J ends were trimmed by 4 bases and 8 bases, with 15 bases remaining between them. Germline V gives CDR1 SGHDT, CDR2 YYEEEE. The CDR3 extends over 13 amino acids. In DNA form, the CDR3 reads TGTGCCAGCAGCCGGGACTCCTCGAGGGGCTACACCTTC. Translating gives CASSRDSSRGYTF.

This clone has a single count. The gene calls are TRBV7-6 and TRBJ2-5, with 8 nucleotides matching TRBD1. J was trimmed by 7 bases and V by 5 bases; bases with no gene match: 15. Per the germline V gene, CDR1 is SGHVS and CDR2 is FNYEAQ. The CDR3 is 16 residues long. The CDR3 DNA reads TGTGCCAGCAGCCCCGGGGGAGCACAGGGGGAAGGGACCCAGTACTTC. Its translation is CASSPGGAQGEGTQYF.

This chain links TRBV18 with TRBJ2-5, with TRBD2 matching over 10 bases. Germline-derived CDR1 and CDR2 are KGHSH and LQKENI. V was pared by 2 bases and J by 1 base, with 7 bases of the junction left unmatched. The CDR3 loop spans 17 amino acids. The CDR3 region is CASSPLRTSGVQETQYF. The CDR3 nucleotides read TGTGCCAGCTCACCATTACGAACTAGCGGGGTCCAAGAGACCCAGTACTTC.

The rearrangement links TRBV28 to TRBJ2-7, with D possibly matching TRBD2 (5 bases). CDR3 size: 14 residues. Germline-derived CDR1 and CDR2 are MDHEN and SYDVKM. Trimming pared 6 bases from V and 6 bases from J, leaving 18 bases between. In DNA form, the CDR3 reads TGTGCCAGCAGCGCACTCGGGGAGTTGGGCGAGCAGTACTTC. It yields the protein CASSALGELGEQYF.

This clone was detected only a few times. The chain carries TRBV6-8 and TRBJ2-3, with 9 bases fitting TRBD1. The CDR3 is 17 residues long. Germline V lookup: CDR1 MNHGY, CDR2 SAAAGT. After removal of 6 bases from V and 2 bases from J, the junction contained 12 bases not matched to a gene. CDR3 sequence reads: CASRSGQGGAYTDTQYF. CDR3 DNA: TGTGCCAGCAGATCGGGACAGGGAGGCGCGTACACAGATACGCAGTATTTT.

This sequence joins TRBV28 and TRBJ2-5; 7 bases agree with TRBD2. Per germline, CDR1 MDHEN and CDR2 SYDVKM. CDR3 length: 14 amino acids. V lost 5 bases and J lost 1; bases outside the gene matches: 4. CDR3 sequence (DNA): TGTGCCAGCAGTACCGGGGGGTCCCAAGAGACCCAGTACTTC. Translated: CASSTGGSQETQYF.

This clone was observed a handful of times. V and J are TRBV19 and TRBJ1-1, with no clear D. This CDR3 has 13 amino acids. V lost 3 bases and J 2 bases, leaving 7 bases between the germline ends. CDR1 and CDR2 (germline): LNHDA, SQIVND (reference sequence). This chain's CDR3 is CASSIGINTEAFF. CDR3 sequence (DNA): TGTGCCAGTAGTATTGGCATAAACACTGAAGCTTTCTTT.

The DNA for the CDR3 is TGTGCCAGCTCAGCAGACAGGGACAATCAGCCCCAGCATTTT. Its translation is CASSADRDNQPQHF. The V gene is TRBV18, the J gene TRBJ1-5; TRBD1 matches at 7 bases. With V trimmed by 5 bases and J by 3 bases, 4 bases remained unmatched. CDR1 is KGHSH, CDR2 LQKENI, per germline. This CDR3 is built from 14 residues.

The chain employs TRBV7-2 and TRBJ2-6; D call uncertain. Trimming left V 5 bases short and J 1 base short, with 6 bases between. In germline, CDR1 is SGHTA, CDR2 FQGNSA. This CDR3 spans 14 amino acids. CDR3 region: CASSQTSGANVLTF. CDR3 DNA sequence: TGTGCCAGCAGCCAAACTTCTGGGGCCAACGTCCTGACTTTC. Complete variable domain (other parts from reference TRBV7-2 and TRBJ2-6): GAGVSQSPSNKVTEKGKDVELRCDPISGHTALYWYRQSLGQGLEFLIYFQGNSAPDKSGLPSDRFSAERTGGSVSTLTIQRTQQEDSAVYLCASSQTSGANVLTFGAGSRLTVL.

The rearrangement links TRBV27 to TRBJ2-3, with 13 bases that match TRBD2. Germline V lookup: CDR1 MNHEY, CDR2 SMNVEV (reference sequence). The junction had 6 bases not matched to a gene; V was cut back by 7 bases and J by 14 bases. The CDR3 runs 12 residues. The CDR3 bases are TGTGCCAGCAATGGACTAGCGGGAGACTGGTATTTT. It encodes CASNGLAGDWYF.

V is TRBV5-4 and J is TRBJ2-3; 9 bases are a match to TRBD2. Trimming at V came to 2 bases and at J to 3 bases, leaving 7 bases not matched to a gene. The germline V gene encodes CDR1 SGHNT and CDR2 YYREEE (reference sequence). The CDR3 runs to 16 residues. CDR3 DNA: TGTGCCAGCAGCTTAAAAGCGGGAGGAGTGACAGATACGCAGTATTTT. It translates to CASSLKAGGVTDTQYF.

This chain links TRBV6-5 with TRBJ1-2; D not certain. The CDR3 runs 13 residues. The V end lost 6 bases, the J end lost 4 bases, and 12 bases lay between the germline ends. Per germline, CDR1 MNHEY and CDR2 SVGAGI. For the CDR3, the DNA is TGTGCCAGCAGAGCCGGGAGTAGCTATGGCTACACCTTC. Translation: CASRAGSSYGYTF.

This clone has just a few counts. J is TRBJ2-6 and V is TRBV7-9; D is uncertain. Germline values: CDR1 SEHNR, CDR2 FQNEAQ (reference sequence). CDR3 length: 16 amino acids. V was pared by 5 bases and J by 3 bases, with 14 bases between. The CDR3 protein is CASSLVGVFGANVLTF. The CDR3 DNA reads as TGTGCCAGCAGCCTAGTAGGAGTCTTTGGGGCCAACGTCCTGACTTTC.

The chain carries TRBV6-1 and TRBJ2-3; D remains unclear. The CDR3 sequence is 15 residues long. V was pared by 4 bases and J by 2 bases, with 13 bases between. From germline, CDR1 is MNHNS and CDR2 SASEGT. The CDR3 sequence: CASSGRVEVTDTQYF. The CDR3 bases are TGTGCCAGCAGTGGCCGGGTTGAGGTCACAGATACGCAGTATTTT.

The V call is TRBV4-1, the J call TRBJ2-3, with D possibly being TRBD2 (5 bases). Between the trimmed V and J ends, which lost 0 bases and 0 bases, there was a span of 7 bases. From germline, CDR1 is MGHRA and CDR2 YSYEKL. The length of the CDR3 is 15 residues. CDR3 in amino acids: CASSQDGGSTDTQYF. The CDR3 DNA reads as TGCGCCAGCAGCCAAGACGGCGGGAGCACAGATACGCAGTATTTT.